This TCR beta chain was sequenced in a study of T-cell memory formation after mild COVID-19. V shed 1 base and J shed 4 bases, with 13 bases lying between them. CDR1 SGHTA and CDR2 FQGTGA come from the germline V gene. The CDR3 extends over 15 amino acids. Using constant-segment primers, 5'RACE produced TCR alpha and TCR beta cDNA libraries carrying sample barcodes and UMIs. Via MiXCR, TCRdb re-called the 5' RACE reads, giving one row per CDR3 protein. Among some 200,000 distinct CDR3 sequences listed, more than 8% were seen once. On this clonotype: Its target is unknown.

General study results and limits: Clones contracting across day 15 to 85 had a balanced CD4/CD8 profile; later expanding clones leaned CD4+. Contracting clones localized mainly to CM and EM when CD4+ and mainly to EMRA when CD8+.

This chain uses TRBV7-3 with TRBJ2-5; D possibly uses TRBD1 or TRBD2 (6 bases each). This receptor was taken from a man between 18 and 35 years old who had mild COVID-19 (a few samples of this study predate the infection). Cell type and time point are not known. Sequencing was done on a sample of PBMCs or a T cell subset sorted from them (not recorded which). CDR3 region: CASSLMGGGGETQYF. DNA of the CDR3: TGTGCCAGCAGCTTAATGGGGGGCGGAGGAGAGACCCAGTACTTC.